The 15 T cell receptor beta chains below were found in one sample sequenced in a study of blood T cell repertoires in COVID-19 (dated by TCRdb to between 2020 and 2021). Receptors were amplified or captured by the immunoSEQ multiplex PCR assay. As stored in TCRdb, this immuneACCESS dataset retains in-frame rearrangements with V and J assigned. A fraction of the clones does not appear; measured against another copy, unresolved V genes explain less than half of the discrepancy, and the remainder lacks a known reason. The sample table records under 300,000 clones; roughly 86% of these occur just once. The ten largest clones add up to approximately 2% of the sample. The sample taken for sequencing was PBMCs or T cells enriched from blood (not recorded which). All receptors derive from a woman in her sixties who had recovered from COVID-19.

The chain joins TRBV9 to TRBJ2-7; 7 bases line up with TRBD2. Unmatched junction bases numbered 6, after V lost 4 bases and J lost 2 bases. Germline lookup yields CDR1 SGDLS and CDR2 YYNGEE. The CDR3 is made up of 14 amino acids. The CDR3 DNA sequence: TGTGCCAGCAGCTCAGCGGGGAATCCCTACGAGCAGTACTTC. It encodes CASSSAGNPYEQYF.

V gene TRBV27 combines with J gene TRBJ1-2, with TRBD1 matching over 10 bases. J was trimmed by 3 bases and V by 3 bases; bases with no gene match: 10. The CDR3 has 17 residues. Germline CDR1 and CDR2: MNHEY and SMNVEV (reference sequence). The CDR3 coding sequence is TGTGCCAGCAGTTTCACGCCTGGACAGGGGGGCCACTATGGCTACACCTTC. Protein product: CASSFTPGQGGHYGYTF.

This chain connects TRBV30 to TRBJ1-4; D unclear. The CDR3 has 14 residues. Germline V CDR1 and CDR2: GTSNPN, SVGIG (reference sequence). The V end was cut by 5 bases, the J end by 8 bases, with 18 bases between. CDR3 DNA sequence: TGTGCCTGGCTCACTGGGAAAGGGAGCGAAAAACTGTTTTTT. Translating it yields CAWLTGKGSEKLFF.

The rearrangement links TRBV7-2 to TRBJ2-1, with 14 bases that match TRBD2. Germline lookup yields CDR1 SGHTA and CDR2 FQGNSA. V shed 7 bases, J shed 9 bases, and the junction held 8 bases outside the gene matches. The CDR3 is 15 residues long. DNA of the CDR3: TGTGCCAGCAACACGGGACTAGCGGGGGAGAGTGAGCAGTTCTTC. Translation gives CASNTGLAGESEQFF.

This clone has only one observation. The genes are TRBV19 and TRBJ1-1; D not resolved. The CDR3 loop spans 15 amino acids. Trimming cost V 7 bases and J 0 bases, with 15 bases left between them. Germline-derived CDR1 and CDR2 are LNHDA and SQIVND (reference sequence). Here the CDR3 DNA reads TGTGCCAGTACCCCTCATGGGCAGATGAACACTGAAGCTTTCTTT. It specifies CASTPHGQMNTEAFF.

This chain links TRBV5-1 with TRBJ2-1; TRBD2 aligns across 12 bases. Germline lookup yields CDR1 SGHRS and CDR2 YFSETQ. Trimming took 0 bases from V and 5 from J; bases not matched to a gene: 15. This CDR3 has 20 amino acids. In nucleotides, the CDR3 is TGCGCCAGCAGCTTGGCCATTATCCCACTAGCGGGAGGAGAAGACAATGAGCAGTTCTTC. Translation: CASSLAIIPLAGGEDNEQFF. The whole variable domain, filled in from reference TRBV5-1 and TRBJ2-1, reads KAGVTQTPRYLIKTRGQQVTLSCSPISGHRSVSWYQQTPGQGLQFLFEYFSETQRNKGNFPGRFSGRQFSNSRSEMNVSTLELGDSALYLCASSLAIIPLAGGEDNEQFFGPGTRLTVL.

This clone was found once. The genes are TRBV27 and TRBJ1-2; D ambiguous. Trimming stripped 3 bases from V and 8 bases from J, with 16 bases between. The CDR3 sequence is 14 residues long. Looked up from germline, CDR1 is MNHEY and CDR2 is SMNVEV (reference sequence). DNA of the CDR3: TGTGCCAGCAGTTTCCTCGACCGGGAAGAGGGCTACACCTTC. It translates to CASSFLDREEGYTF.

This sequence joins TRBV27 and TRBJ2-5; D perhaps matches TRBD2 (6 bases). This CDR3 has 15 amino acids. CDR1 is MNHEY and CDR2 is SMNVEV in the germline V gene (reference sequence). Trimming left V 7 bases short and J 0 bases short, with 15 bases between. The DNA for the CDR3 is TGTGCCAGCACCCTCCTCCGGGGGTACCAAGAGACCCAGTACTTC. This translates into CASTLLRGYQETQYF.

The chain links TRBV2 to TRBJ1-2; D is unresolved. This CDR3 region has 13 residues. Trimming took 1 base from V and 6 from J, leaving 9 bases between them. The germline CDR1 and CDR2 sequences are SNHLY and FYNNEI. CDR3 sequence reads: CASSEGRRHGYTF. In DNA form, the CDR3 reads TGTGCCAGCAGTGAAGGGAGACGCCATGGCTACACCTTC.

The chain is built from TRBV3-1 (or the pseudogene TRBV3-2) and TRBJ2-3; D may be TRBD2 (5 bases). This CDR3 has 15 amino acids. V was cut by 3 bases and J by 1 base, with 11 bases left in between. Germline V gives CDR1 LGHDT, CDR2 YNNKEL (reference sequence). CDR3 loop: CASSQQRSGTDTQYF. DNA of the CDR3: TGTGCCAGCAGCCAGCAGCGGTCTGGCACAGATACGCAGTATTTT.

The chain uses TRBV28 and TRBJ1-2; 9 bases align to TRBD1. V was clipped by 6 bases and J by 3 bases; unmatched bases: 8. CDR1 and CDR2 (germline): MDHEN, SYDVKM. CDR3 length equals 15 residues. CDR3 sequence (DNA): TGTGCCAGCAGCCTATCGGGACAGGGTTACTATGGCTACACCTTC. Amino acid sequence: CASSLSGQGYYGYTF.

This chain connects TRBV5-5 to TRBJ1-1, with unresolved D. The germline gives CDR1 SGHKS, CDR2 YYEKEE (reference sequence). The V end lost 1 base, the J end lost 3 bases, and 7 bases lay between the germline ends. The CDR3 is made up of 13 amino acids. CDR3: CASSLYGYTEAFF. The CDR3 DNA sequence: TGTGCCAGCAGCTTGTACGGGTACACTGAAGCTTTCTTT. The entire variable domain, with the rest obtained from reference TRBV5-5 and TRBJ1-1, is as follows: DAGVTQSPTHLIKTRGQQVTLRCSPISGHKSVSWYQQVLGQGPQFIFQYYEKEERGRGNFPDRFSARQFPNYSSELNVNALLLGDSALYLCASSLYGYTEAFFGQGTRLTVV.

V is TRBV9 and J is TRBJ2-2; TRBD2 matches at 7 bases. The V gene end was trimmed by 4 bases and the J gene end by 6 bases; junction bases not matched to a gene: 6. The CDR3 loop spans 14 amino acids. The germline V gene encodes CDR1 SGDLS and CDR2 YYNGEE. CDR3 sequence: CASSWRETAGELFF. DNA for the CDR3: TGTGCCAGCAGCTGGCGGGAGACGGCCGGGGAGCTGTTTTTT.

This rearrangement joins TRBV19 to TRBJ1-5; TRBD1 might be the D (6 bases). Trimming took 7 bases from V and 6 from J, leaving 16 bases between them. CDR1 and CDR2 (germline): LNHDA, SQIVND (reference sequence). The CDR3 sequence is 14 residues long. Written as DNA, the CDR3 is TGTGCCAGTAAAACAGGGAACTCTCCTCAGCCCCAGCATTTT. This codes for CASKTGNSPQPQHF. The complete variable domain, with remaining parts taken from reference TRBV19 and TRBJ1-5, reads DGGITQSPKYLFRKEGQNVTLSCEQNLNHDAMYWYRQDPGQGLRLIYYSQIVNDFQKGDIAEGYSVSREKKESFPLTVTSAQKNPTAFYLCASKTGNSPQPQHFGDGTRLSIL.

The chain uses TRBV19 and TRBJ1-2; D remains ambiguous. The CDR3 runs 16 residues. The V gene's germline CDR1 is LNHDA and CDR2 SQIVND (reference sequence). V lost 3 bases, J lost 3 bases, and 17 bases lay in between. CDR3 in DNA: TGTGCCAGTAGTATCCCCCCCGGGAGTCTGGACTATGGCTACACCTTC. Amino acid sequence: CASSIPPGSLDYGYTF.